The 4 T cell receptor beta chains listed next were all sequenced from one sample in a study of blood T cell repertoires in COVID-19. The method was immunoSEQ multiplex PCR; TCRdb's version includes in-frame clones alone and lacks a portion of them. The table lists some 270,000 clones, approximately 85% of them singletons. Sequencing input: PBMCs or T cells enriched from blood (not recorded which). These receptors were obtained from a woman aged 25 to 45 who had recovered from COVID-19.

This chain joins TRBV28 and TRBJ2-7; TRBD1 matches 7 bases. This CDR3 comprises 14 residues. J gave up 4 bases and V 4 bases, and 7 bases lay outside the gene matches. Germline V lookup: CDR1 MDHEN, CDR2 SYDVKM. CDR3 loop: CASSYGTEIYEQYF. DNA for the CDR3: TGTGCCAGCAGTTACGGGACAGAGATATACGAGCAGTACTTC.

Written as DNA, the CDR3 is TGTGCCAGCAGCCAAGCGGGGGGGCGTTACAATGAGCAGTTCTTC. This encodes CASSQAGGRYNEQFF. The chain couples TRBV3-1 (or the pseudogene TRBV3-2) to TRBJ2-1; TRBD2 matches 8 bases. The CDR3 consists of 15 residues. CDR1 and CDR2 (germline): LGHDT, YNNKEL (reference sequence). V lost 1 base and J lost 4; bases outside the gene matches: 3.

J is TRBJ2-7 and V is TRBV2; 9 positions match TRBD2. The CDR3 sequence is 15 residues long. Germline CDR1 and CDR2: SNHLY and FYNNEI. Losses at the gene ends were 8 bases for V and 2 bases for J; bases not matched to a gene: 10. CDR3 amino acids: CASGNPAGGTYEQYF. The CDR3 nucleotides are TGTGCCAGCGGAAACCCAGCGGGGGGCACCTACGAGCAGTACTTC.

V and J are TRBV4-1 and TRBJ2-3, with a tentative D call TRBD2 (5 bases). This CDR3 has 17 amino acids. V dropped 4 bases and J dropped 2 bases, with 19 bases sitting between them. Germline lookup yields CDR1 MGHRA and CDR2 YSYEKL. CDR3 residues: CASSPGGQPSFTDTQYF. CDR3 sequence (DNA): TGCGCCAGCAGCCCTGGCGGGCAGCCCTCTTTCACAGATACGCAGTATTTT.